These T cell receptor beta chains were read from a single sample in a study of blood T cell repertoires in COVID-19. Only in-frame clones appear in the TCRdb table, and some are missing; sequencing was by immunoSEQ multiplex PCR. This sample has approximately 160,000 clones, with over 80% found just once. Sequenced sample: peripheral blood. The source is an elderly woman with active or convalescent COVID-19. Each CDR3 is given with its conserved first and last residue. Each record gives: J gene, CDR3 length, D gene, clone size, V gene, CDR3 protein, CDR3 DNA. The D gene is left open where the match is weak. Clone size is shown for a subset of rows, as once, few, many or a class of expanded clone.

J: TRBJ2-1; length: 16; D: TRBD2; size: -; V: TRBV14; CDR3: CASSQVELAGDNEQFF; DNA: TGTGCCAGCAGCCAAGTCGAACTAGCGGGAGACAATGAGCAGTTCTTC
J: TRBJ2-7; length: 13; D: -; size: -; V: TRBV6-2/TRBV6-3; CDR3: CASSLGQPGEQYF; DNA: TGTGCCAGCAGTCTAGGACAGCCAGGCGAGCAGTACTTC
J: TRBJ2-7; length: 15; D: TRBD1; size: once; V: TRBV19; CDR3: CASSIQDRGTYEQYF; DNA: TGTGCCAGTAGTATCCAGGACAGGGGGACCTACGAGCAGTACTTC
J: TRBJ1-1; length: 13; D: -; size: few; V: TRBV5-8; CDR3: CASSFRRGTEAFF; DNA: TGTGCCAGCAGCTTCAGGCGGGGCACTGAAGCTTTCTTT
J: TRBJ1-4; length: 15; D: -; size: few; V: TRBV30; CDR3: CAWKVGAATNEKLFF; DNA: TGTGCCTGGAAAGTTGGGGCAGCAACTAATGAAAAACTGTTTTTT
J: TRBJ2-1; length: 13; D: -; size: few; V: TRBV7-2; CDR3: CASSSYQGNEQFF; DNA: TGTGCCAGCAGCTCTTACCAGGGGAATGAGCAGTTCTTC
J: TRBJ1-2; length: 14; D: -; size: -; V: TRBV6-5; CDR3: CASSPRGTNYGYTF; DNA: TGTGCCAGCAGTCCCAGGGGTACTAACTATGGCTACACCTTC
J: TRBJ2-5; length: 13; D: -; size: -; V: TRBV18; CDR3: CASSPDSLETQYF; DNA: TGTGCCAGCTCACCTGACAGTCTGGAGACCCAGTACTTC
J: TRBJ1-1; length: 15; D: TRBD1; size: -; V: TRBV29-1; CDR3: CSVDGGQGGITEAFF; DNA: TGCAGCGTCGACGGCGGACAGGGAGGGATCACTGAAGCTTTCTTT
J: TRBJ1-1; length: 15; D: -; size: once; V: TRBV18; CDR3: CASSPSGLLDTEAFF; DNA: TGTGCCAGCTCACCCTCAGGCCTTCTTGACACTGAAGCTTTCTTT
J: TRBJ1-1; length: 14; D: -; size: few; V: TRBV6-5; CDR3: CASRTTAPNTEAFF; DNA: TGTGCCAGCAGAACGACAGCTCCGAACACTGAAGCTTTCTTT
J: TRBJ2-6; length: 19; D: TRBD1; size: -; V: TRBV3-1/TRBV3-2; CDR3: CASRPGQALHGSGANVLTF; DNA: TGTGCCAGCAGACCGGGACAGGCTCTTCACGGCTCTGGGGCCAACGTCCTGACTTTC
J: TRBJ1-3; length: 14; D: -; size: -; V: TRBV19; CDR3: CASRGQRAGNTIYF; DNA: TGTGCCAGTAGAGGACAGCGTGCTGGAAACACCATATATTTT
J: TRBJ2-3; length: 18; D: TRBD2; size: -; V: TRBV6-2/TRBV6-3; CDR3: CASSYWAGSGVPTDTQYF; DNA: TGTGCCAGCAGTTACTGGGCAGGTAGCGGGGTTCCCACAGATACGCAGTATTTT
J: TRBJ2-2; length: 14; D: -; size: few; V: TRBV11-3; CDR3: CASSPLEGGPELFF; DNA: TGTGCCAGCAGCCCCCTCGAGGGAGGCCCGGAGCTGTTTTTT
J: TRBJ1-6; length: 15; D: -; size: -; V: TRBV14; CDR3: CASSRSWASNSPLHF; DNA: TGTGCCAGCAGCCGATCCTGGGCATCAAATTCACCCCTCCACTTT
J: TRBJ2-2; length: 15; D: TRBD2; size: -; V: TRBV10-2; CDR3: CASLPSGGAPGELFF; DNA: TGCGCCAGCCTTCCTAGCGGGGGGGCCCCCGGGGAGCTGTTTTTT
J: TRBJ2-1; length: 12; D: TRBD2; size: -; V: TRBV12-3/TRBV12-4; CDR3: CASRYGRGEQFF; DNA: TGTGCCAGCAGGTATGGGAGGGGTGAGCAGTTCTTC
J: TRBJ2-3; length: 17; D: TRBD2; size: -; V: TRBV13; CDR3: CASSAWAAGGTPRTQYF; DNA: TGTGCCAGCAGCGCTTGGGCAGCGGGGGGGACCCCCCGTACGCAGTATTTT
J: TRBJ2-2; length: 17; D: TRBD2; size: -; V: TRBV5-4; CDR3: CASSKGLAGGLAGELFF; DNA: TGTGCCAGCAGCAAAGGACTAGCGGGGGGGCTCGCCGGGGAGCTGTTTTTT
J: TRBJ1-5; length: 14; D: -; size: -; V: TRBV27; CDR3: CASREFVRGQPQHF; DNA: TGTGCCAGCAGGGAGTTTGTCAGGGGACAGCCCCAGCATTTT
J: TRBJ2-7; length: 14; D: TRBD1; size: few; V: TRBV27; CDR3: CASSLRQGVYEQYF; DNA: TGTGCCAGCAGTTTAAGACAGGGTGTTTACGAGCAGTACTTC
J: TRBJ1-4; length: 15; D: -; size: -; V: TRBV6-2/TRBV6-3; CDR3: CASSSGDRNNEKLFF; DNA: TGTGCCAGCAGCAGCGGGGATCGAAATAATGAAAAACTGTTTTTT
J: TRBJ1-2; length: 15; D: -; size: -; V: TRBV4-1; CDR3: CASSQGTGRDYGYTF; DNA: TGCGCCAGCAGCCAAGGCACTGGGAGGGACTATGGCTACACCTTC
J: TRBJ2-7; length: 17; D: TRBD1; size: -; V: TRBV4-1; CDR3: CASSQGVGDRGRYEQYF; DNA: TGCGCCAGCAGCCAAGGAGTTGGGGACAGGGGGCGATACGAGCAGTACTTC
J: TRBJ2-3; length: 16; D: TRBD2; size: -; V: TRBV28; CDR3: CASRPGLAGGPDTQYF; DNA: TGTGCCAGCAGACCAGGACTAGCGGGGGGCCCAGATACGCAGTATTTT
J: TRBJ1-1; length: 15; D: -; size: -; V: TRBV11-2; CDR3: CASSLGRIMNTEAFF; DNA: TGTGCCAGCAGCCTGGGGCGAATCATGAACACTGAAGCTTTCTTT
J: TRBJ1-1; length: 13; D: TRBD1; size: -; V: TRBV27; CDR3: CASSSGGNTEAFF; DNA: TGTGCCAGCAGCTCAGGGGGAAACACTGAAGCTTTCTTT
J: TRBJ1-6; length: 14; D: -; size: -; V: TRBV4-3; CDR3: CASSQDPGNSPLHF; DNA: TGCGCCAGCAGCCAAGATCCGGGAAATTCACCCCTCCACTTT
J: TRBJ1-2; length: 12; D: TRBD1; size: -; V: TRBV27; CDR3: CASSNNRGGYTF; DNA: TGTGCCAGCAGTAACAACAGGGGTGGCTACACCTTC
J: TRBJ1-1; length: 14; D: TRBD1; size: -; V: TRBV30; CDR3: CAWSVVWADRAYDF; DNA: TGTGCCTGGAGTGTAGTTTGGGCTGACAGGGCGTACGACTTT